Below are 2 T cell receptor beta chains sequenced from a single sample in a study of PD-L1 blockade in urothelial cancer. Time point indicated: peripheral blood 6 weeks after treatment start. TCRdb's copy holds only in-frame clones and misses some; the assay was immunoSEQ multiplex PCR. Of around 30,000 clones in the sample, around 80% were seen once. The sequences come from PBMCs, collected around atezolizumab (anti-PD-L1) treatment. The receptor source for this set is a man in his sixties or seventies with urothelial cancer.

This chain connects TRBV28 to TRBJ2-7; no definite D call. Looked up from germline, CDR1 is MDHEN and CDR2 is SYDVKM. The CDR3 sequence is 11 residues long. The V gene lost 5 bases and the J gene lost 7 bases, with 9 bases spanning the gap. DNA for the CDR3: TGTGCCAGCAGTATGACACGGGAGCAGTACTTC. This sequence encodes CASSMTREQYF.

The rearrangement joins TRBV20-1 to TRBJ2-5, with D perhaps TRBD1 (5 bases). Trimming shortened V by 6 bases and J by 1 base, and 6 bases separated the two germline ends. The CDR3 extends over 11 amino acids. Germline V CDR1 and CDR2: DFQATT, SNEGSKA (reference sequence). The CDR3 nucleotides read TGCAGTGCCCAGGGCCAAGAGACCCAGTACTTC. Translated: CSAQGQETQYF.